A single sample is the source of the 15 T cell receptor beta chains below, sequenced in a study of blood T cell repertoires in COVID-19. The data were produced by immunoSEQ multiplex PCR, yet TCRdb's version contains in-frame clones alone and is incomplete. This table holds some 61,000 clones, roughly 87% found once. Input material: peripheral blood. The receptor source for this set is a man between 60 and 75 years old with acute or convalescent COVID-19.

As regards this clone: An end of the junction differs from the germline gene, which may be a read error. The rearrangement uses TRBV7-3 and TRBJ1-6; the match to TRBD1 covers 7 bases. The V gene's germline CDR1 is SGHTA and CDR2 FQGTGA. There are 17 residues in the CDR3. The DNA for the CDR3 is TGTGCCAGCAGCTTAAGGGGTCCGGGACAGTCTAATTCACCCCCCCACTTT. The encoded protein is CASSLRGPGQSNSPPHF.

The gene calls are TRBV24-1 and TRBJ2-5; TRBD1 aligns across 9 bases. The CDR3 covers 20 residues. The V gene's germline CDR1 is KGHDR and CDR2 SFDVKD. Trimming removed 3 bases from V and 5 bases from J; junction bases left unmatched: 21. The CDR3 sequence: CATSDPQGQGGTGSRETQYF. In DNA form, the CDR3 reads TGTGCCACCAGTGATCCGCAGGGACAGGGAGGCACCGGTAGTCGGGAGACCCAGTACTTC.

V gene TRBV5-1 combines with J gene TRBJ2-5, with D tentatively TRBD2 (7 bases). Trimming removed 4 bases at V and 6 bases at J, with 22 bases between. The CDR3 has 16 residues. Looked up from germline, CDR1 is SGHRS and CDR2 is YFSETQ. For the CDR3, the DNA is TGCGCCAGCAGCCCTTCGACAGGTGTGGGGGGGAAGACCCAGTACTTC. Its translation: CASSPSTGVGGKTQYF.

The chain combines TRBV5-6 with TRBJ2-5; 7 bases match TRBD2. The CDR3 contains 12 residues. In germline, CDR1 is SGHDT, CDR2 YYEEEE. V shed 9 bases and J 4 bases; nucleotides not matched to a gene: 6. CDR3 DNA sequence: TGTGCCACAACCGGGGGGACAGAGACCCAGTACTTC. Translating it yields CATTGGTETQYF.

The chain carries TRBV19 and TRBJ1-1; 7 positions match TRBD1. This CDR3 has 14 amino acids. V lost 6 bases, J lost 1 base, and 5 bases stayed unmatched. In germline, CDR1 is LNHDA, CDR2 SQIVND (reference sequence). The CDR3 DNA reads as TGTGCCAGTAGACAGACAGGGCGGAACACTGAAGCTTTCTTT. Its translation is CASRQTGRNTEAFF.

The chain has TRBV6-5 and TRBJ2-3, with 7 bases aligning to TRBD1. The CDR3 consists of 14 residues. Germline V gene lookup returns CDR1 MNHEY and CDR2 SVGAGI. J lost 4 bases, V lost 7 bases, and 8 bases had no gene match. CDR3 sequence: CASNRDRGADTQYF. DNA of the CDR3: TGTGCCAGCAACCGGGACAGAGGAGCAGATACGCAGTATTTT.

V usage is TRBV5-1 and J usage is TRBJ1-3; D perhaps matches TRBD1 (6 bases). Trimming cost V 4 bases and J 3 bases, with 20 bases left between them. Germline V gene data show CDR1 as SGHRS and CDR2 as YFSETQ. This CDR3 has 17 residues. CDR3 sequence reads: CASSREGQGNFGNTIYF. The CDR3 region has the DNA TGCGCCAGCAGCCGGGAAGGTCAGGGGAACTTTGGAAACACCATATATTTT. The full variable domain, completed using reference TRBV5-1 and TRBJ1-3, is KAGVTQTPRYLIKTRGQQVTLSCSPISGHRSVSWYQQTPGQGLQFLFEYFSETQRNKGNFPGRFSGRQFSNSRSEMNVSTLELGDSALYLCASSREGQGNFGNTIYFGEGSWLTVV.

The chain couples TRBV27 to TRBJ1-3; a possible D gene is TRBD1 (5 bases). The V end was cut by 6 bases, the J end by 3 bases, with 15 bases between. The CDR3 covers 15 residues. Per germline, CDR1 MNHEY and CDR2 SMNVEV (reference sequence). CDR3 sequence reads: CASSRGHRNGNTIYF. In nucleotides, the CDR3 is TGTGCCAGCAGCCGTGGACACAGGAATGGAAACACCATATATTTT.

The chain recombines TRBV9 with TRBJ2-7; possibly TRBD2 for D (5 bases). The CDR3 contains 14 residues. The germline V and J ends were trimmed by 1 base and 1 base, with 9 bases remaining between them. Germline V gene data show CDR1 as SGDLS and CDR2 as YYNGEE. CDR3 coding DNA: TGTGCCAGCAGCGTATCTAGCAGATCCTACGAGCAGTACTTC. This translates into CASSVSSRSYEQYF. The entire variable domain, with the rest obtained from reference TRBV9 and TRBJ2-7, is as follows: DSGVTQTPKHLITATGQRVTLRCSPRSGDLSVYWYQQSLDQGLQFLIQYYNGEERAKGNILERFSAQQFPDLHSELNLSSLELGDSALYFCASSVSSRSYEQYFGPGTRLTVT.

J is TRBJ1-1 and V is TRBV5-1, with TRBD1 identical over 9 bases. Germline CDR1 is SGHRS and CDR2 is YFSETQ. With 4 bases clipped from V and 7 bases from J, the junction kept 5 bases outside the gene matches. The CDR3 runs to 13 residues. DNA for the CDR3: TGCGCCAGCAGCACTGGACAGGGGATTGAAGCTTTCTTT. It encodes CASSTGQGIEAFF.

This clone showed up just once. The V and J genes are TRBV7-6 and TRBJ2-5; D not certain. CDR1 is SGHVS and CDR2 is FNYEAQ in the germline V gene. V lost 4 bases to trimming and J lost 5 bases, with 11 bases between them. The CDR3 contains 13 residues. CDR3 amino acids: CASSSSIGETQYF. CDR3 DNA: TGTGCCAGCAGCTCTTCAATCGGGGAGACCCAGTACTTC.

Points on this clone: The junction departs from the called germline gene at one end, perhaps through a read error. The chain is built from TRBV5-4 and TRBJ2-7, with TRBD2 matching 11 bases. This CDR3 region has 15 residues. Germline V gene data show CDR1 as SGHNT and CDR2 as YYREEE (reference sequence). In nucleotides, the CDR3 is TGTGTCAGCAGCTTCTATCTAGCGGGGGGCTACGAGCAGTACTTC. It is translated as CVSSFYLAGGYEQYF. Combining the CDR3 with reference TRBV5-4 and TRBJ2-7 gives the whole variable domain ETGVTQSPTHLIKTRGQQVTLRCSSQSGHNTVSWYQQALGQGPQFIFQYYREEENGRGNFPPRFSGLQFPNYSSELNVNALELDDSALYLCVSSFYLAGGYEQYFGPGTRLTVT.

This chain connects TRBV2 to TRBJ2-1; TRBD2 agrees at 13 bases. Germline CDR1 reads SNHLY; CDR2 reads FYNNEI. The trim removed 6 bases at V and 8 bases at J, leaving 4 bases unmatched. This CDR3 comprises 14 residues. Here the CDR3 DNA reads TGTGCCAGCAGAGGACTAGCGGGGGAGTATGAGCAGTTCTTC. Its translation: CASRGLAGEYEQFF.

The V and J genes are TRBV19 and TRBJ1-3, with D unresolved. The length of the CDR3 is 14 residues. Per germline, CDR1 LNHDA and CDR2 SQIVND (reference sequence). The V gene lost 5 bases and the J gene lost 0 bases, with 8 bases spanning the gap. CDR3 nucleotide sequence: TGTGCCAGTAGTTCCGGGTACTCTGGAAACACCATATATTTT. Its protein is CASSSGYSGNTIYF.

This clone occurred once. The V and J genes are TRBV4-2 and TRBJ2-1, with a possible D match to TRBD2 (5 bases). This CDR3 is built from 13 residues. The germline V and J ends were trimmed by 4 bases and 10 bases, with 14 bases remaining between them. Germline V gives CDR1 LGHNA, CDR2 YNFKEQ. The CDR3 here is CASSPRGMQEQFF. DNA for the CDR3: TGTGCCAGCAGCCCCCGGGGTATGCAAGAGCAGTTCTTC.